Shown below are 21 T cell receptor beta chains from a single sample sequenced in a study of tumor-infiltrating lymphocytes in oesophageal squamous cell carcinoma. TCRdb redid the calling of the PCR reads with MiXCR, one entry per CDR3 protein. This sample has about 16,000 distinct CDR3 sequences, with roughly 40% found just once. The sample consisted of normal esophageal tissue next to the tumor. These receptors came from a female donor with esophageal squamous cell carcinoma.

This clonotype counts as medium-sized. This chain uses TRBV7-9 with TRBJ1-2; 7 bases map to TRBD1. Germline V gene lookup returns CDR1 SEHNR and CDR2 FQNEAQ (reference sequence). Trimming at V came to 0 bases and at J to 6 bases, leaving 4 bases not matched to a gene. The CDR3 spans 14 residues. CDR3 sequence reads: CASSLARGPNGYTF. CDR3 nucleotides: TGTGCCAGCAGCTTAGCGAGGGGGCCGAATGGCTACACCTTC.

In its sample, this clonotype is large. The junction departs from the called germline gene at one end, perhaps through a read error. V and J are TRBV7-7 and TRBJ2-5, with 7 bases aligning to TRBD1. The CDR3 covers 15 residues. Germline values: CDR1 SSHAT, CDR2 FNYEAQ (reference sequence). The CDR3 protein is CASSLASTGYETQYF. The CDR3 bases are TGTGCTAGCAGCTTAGCGTCGACAGGGTACGAGACCCAGTACTTC. The full variable domain, in which reference TRBV7-7 and TRBJ2-5 provide the parts outside the CDR3, is GAGVSQSPRYKVTKRGQDVTLRCDPISSHATLYWYQQALGQGPEFLTYFNYEAQPDKSGLPSDRFSAERPEGSISTLTIQRTEQRDSAMYRCASSLASTGYETQYFGPGTRLLVL.

The sample holds many counts of this clonotype. V usage is TRBV10-1 and J usage is TRBJ2-2; the D gene could be TRBD1 or TRBD2 (5 bases each). CDR3 length: 14 amino acids. With 6 bases removed from V and 5 bases from J, the gap between germline ends came to 13 bases. The germline CDR1 and CDR2 sequences are WNHNN and SYGVQD (reference sequence). CDR3 sequence reads: CASSRDLSTGELFF. CDR3 nucleotide sequence: TGCGCCAGCAGCCGGGACCTGAGTACCGGGGAGCTGTTTTTT.

The chain carries TRBV7-6 and TRBJ2-3; no definite D call. The CDR3 sequence is 15 residues long. Germline loops: CDR1 SGHVS, CDR2 FNYEAQ. V lost 5 bases, J lost 2 bases, and 14 bases lay in between. The CDR3 region is CASSPDLPHTDTQYF. As DNA, the CDR3 is TGTGCCAGCAGCCCGGACCTACCCCACACAGATACGCAGTATTTT.

This chain connects TRBV9 to TRBJ2-1; 11 bases are a match to TRBD2. Germline values: CDR1 SGDLS, CDR2 YYNGEE. J lost 6 bases, V lost 4 bases, and 15 bases had no gene match. The CDR3 loop spans 18 amino acids. The CDR3 protein is CASSPHPKLAGVANEQFF. Here the CDR3 DNA reads TGTGCCAGCAGCCCACACCCTAAACTAGCGGGAGTGGCCAATGAGCAGTTCTTC.

This clonotype was seen ten or more times. The chain combines TRBV7-9 with TRBJ1-2; D may be TRBD1 (6 bases). Germline CDR1 and CDR2: SEHNR and FQNEAQ (reference sequence). The CDR3 has 14 amino acids. The V end was cut by 4 bases, the J end by 0 bases, with 9 bases between. CDR3 DNA sequence: TGTGCCAGCAGCTCAGGACAGTCTAACTATGGCTACACCTTC. It translates to CASSSGQSNYGYTF.

The rearrangement joins TRBV7-2 to TRBJ1-1; D remains ambiguous. The CDR3 is 14 amino acids. Trimming took off 2 bases at V and 4 bases at J, with 11 bases between the two ends. Germline loops: CDR1 SGHTA, CDR2 FQGNSA. CDR3 sequence reads: CASSLHGRSTEAFF. In DNA form, the CDR3 reads TGTGCCAGCAGCTTACATGGCAGGAGCACTGAAGCTTTCTTT.

Ten or more counts support this clonotype. This rearrangement joins TRBV11-2 to TRBJ1-2; D perhaps matches TRBD1 (6 bases). Germline-derived CDR1 and CDR2 are SGHAT and FQNNGV. The V end was cut by 0 bases, the J end by 3 bases, with 11 bases between. This CDR3 contains 15 residues. CDR3: CASSLEFGQHYGYTF. The CDR3 coding sequence is TGTGCCAGCAGCTTAGAGTTCGGACAGCACTATGGCTACACCTTC.

The rearrangement uses TRBV7-2 and TRBJ2-1; no clear D gene. TRBJ2-7 matches the DNA end more closely, so the J call is doubtful. Germline V lookup: CDR1 SGHTA, CDR2 FQGNSA. The CDR3 consists of 13 residues. The CDR3 sequence is CASSLNRLGEQYF. The CDR3 coding sequence is TGTGCCAGCAGCCTAAACCGCCTCGGTGAGCAGTACTTC.

This chain joins TRBV9 and TRBJ1-6, with D uncertain. The CDR3 extends over 14 amino acids. Germline V gives CDR1 SGDLS, CDR2 YYNGEE. V was shortened by 0 bases and J by 8 bases, with 9 bases between the two germline ends. The CDR3 reads CASSVVGSDSPLHF. CDR3 DNA sequence: TGTGCCAGCAGCGTAGTCGGTAGCGATTCACCCCTCCACTTT.

On this clonotype itself: Being one base from a much bigger clone, this may be a read error. The CDR3 DNA reads TGTGCCAGCAGCCGTAGGGGAGCTGACAATGAGCAGTACTTC. Translation: CASSRRGADNEQYF. This chain links TRBV27 with TRBJ2-1; D may match TRBD1 or TRBD2 (5 bases each). The J call is in doubt because the DNA end fits TRBJ2-7 better. CDR1 is MNHEY, CDR2 SMNVEV, per germline (reference sequence). This CDR3 has 14 residues.

The chain carries TRBV27 and TRBJ2-7, with a possible D match to TRBD2 (7 bases). The DNA end is a closer match to TRBJ2-1, so the J assignment may be wrong. Germline values: CDR1 MNHEY, CDR2 SMNVEV (reference sequence). This CDR3 contains 17 residues. Here the CDR3 reads CASSLSSGGAVYNEQFF. The CDR3 DNA reads TGTGCCAGCAGTTTATCCTCGGGGGGCGCCGTCTACAATGAGCAGTTCTTC.

The gene calls are TRBV7-2 and TRBJ2-3, with D hard to call. V lost 3 bases and J lost 5, with 6 bases in between. CDR1 is SGHTA, CDR2 FQGNSA, per germline. The length of the CDR3 is 12 residues. In DNA form, the CDR3 reads TGTGCCAGCAGCTTCCTGAAAGATACGCAGTATTTT. Translation: CASSFLKDTQYF.

This chain joins TRBV5-6 and TRBJ2-2; D is tentatively TRBD1 or TRBD2 (5 bases each). The CDR3 is 14 residues long. Trimming pared 0 bases from V and 8 bases from J, leaving 11 bases between. From germline, CDR1 is SGHDT and CDR2 YYEEEE. The CDR3 reads CASSLGGSKGELFF. The DNA for the CDR3 is TGTGCCAGCAGCTTGGGGGGGTCGAAGGGGGAGCTGTTTTTT.

The table lists this clonotype with a few counts. The rearrangement uses TRBV7-2 and TRBJ2-1; 8 bases map to TRBD1. This CDR3 has 15 residues. Germline CDR1 is SGHTA and CDR2 is FQGNSA. J lost 4 bases, V lost 5 bases, and 7 bases had no gene match. The CDR3 bases are TGTGCCAGCAGCCCGGGGGACAGGCCATACAATGAGCAGTTCTTC. This translates into CASSPGDRPYNEQFF.

About this clonotype itself: It is likely a read error, because the conserved phenylalanine at the end of the CDR3 is missing. Because the CDR3's place on the DNA is in doubt, the DNA is left out and the CDR3 is given as listed by TCRdb. V usage is TRBV27 and J usage is TRBJ1-3. Germline loops: CDR1 MNHEY, CDR2 SMNVEV (reference sequence). Counting both end residues, the CDR3 totals 11 amino acids. The CDR3: CASSSMGGGLA.

As for this clonotype: At one end the junction does not follow the germline gene, possibly because of a read error. This sequence joins TRBV6-5 and TRBJ2-7, with a possible D match to TRBD1 (5 bases). The CDR3 runs 12 residues. Germline CDR1 and CDR2: MNHEY and SVGAGI. In DNA, the CDR3 is TGTGCCAGCATGGGTAAGGGGCCTGAAGCTTTCTTC. It is translated as CASMGKGPEAFF.

The chain is built from TRBV12-3 or TRBV12-4 and TRBJ1-2; D is uncertain. The length of the CDR3 is 12 residues. The germline V and J ends were trimmed by 5 bases and 8 bases, with 12 bases remaining between them. The CDR3 loop is CASSVNGGGYTF. The DNA of the CDR3 is TGTGCCAGCAGTGTCAACGGTGGGGGCTACACCTTC.

This rearrangement joins TRBV7-2 to TRBJ2-7, with 8 bases identical to TRBD1. The closer fit of TRBJ1-2 to the DNA end suggests the J call may be wrong. The germline V gene encodes CDR1 SGHTA and CDR2 FQGNSA. The CDR3 loop spans 15 amino acids. CDR3 DNA sequence: TGTGCCAGCAGCTTAGACGGGACAGGATCCTATGGCTACACCTTC. It is translated as CASSLDGTGSYGYTF.

J is TRBJ2-3 and V is TRBV7-2; a possible D gene is TRBD2 (6 bases). The CDR3 extends over 14 amino acids. V was pared by 5 bases and J by 2 bases, with 11 bases between. Germline values: CDR1 SGHTA, CDR2 FQGNSA. CDR3 sequence (DNA): TGTGCCAGCAGCCTGGACTACATCACAGATACGCAGTATTTT. It yields the protein CASSLDYITDTQYF.

This clonotype is termed medium-sized. One end of the junction varies from germline; a read error may be responsible. The gene calls are TRBV7-7 and TRBJ2-1; 11 positions match TRBD2. The germline gives CDR1 SSHAT, CDR2 FNYEAQ (reference sequence). CDR3 size: 15 residues. CDR3 nucleotide sequence: TGTGCTAGCAGCTACGGGACTAGCGGCTACAATGAGCAGTTCTTC. Its translation is CASSYGTSGYNEQFF.